Listed here are 32 T cell receptor beta chains from one sample, sequenced in a study of T cells in Graves' hyperthyroidism and ophthalmopathy. Amplified regions were TCR beta CDR3 sequences from RNA transcripts. An initial round of RT-PCR targeting the TCR CDR3 relied on the HTBI primer set. TCRdb itself ran the multiplex PCR reads through MiXCR, one entry per CDR3 protein. Seen here are a few hundred thousand distinct CDR3 sequences, about 18% observed once, and the top ten hold about 3.5%. The sequencing input was blood. The receptors come from a young woman with Graves' hyperthyroidism.

This clonotype was seen ten or more times. V usage is TRBV6-1 and J usage is TRBJ1-5; D might be TRBD1 (6 bases). The CDR3 totals 14 residues. V lost 6 bases, J lost 7 bases, and 16 bases lay in between. Germline V gives CDR1 MNHNS, CDR2 SASEGT. DNA of the CDR3: TGTGCCAGCAGCCCAATACAGGGCCGGCAGCCCCAGCATTTT. It translates to CASSPIQGRQPQHF.

This clonotype was seen many times. The V and J genes are TRBV6-1 and TRBJ1-1, with a tentative D call TRBD1 (6 bases). This CDR3 has 14 amino acids. V dropped 7 bases and J dropped 3 bases, with 15 bases sitting between them. The germline V gene has CDR1 MNHNS and CDR2 SASEGT. The CDR3 protein is CASNSIGGDTEAFF. For the CDR3, the DNA is TGTGCCAGCAACTCGATAGGGGGGGACACTGAAGCTTTCTTT.

This clonotype occurred many times. V and J are TRBV5-1 and TRBJ1-2; the D gene is possibly TRBD1 (5 bases). Looked up from germline, CDR1 is SGHRS and CDR2 is YFSETQ. With 4 bases removed from V and 2 bases from J, the gap between germline ends came to 15 bases. This CDR3 comprises 15 residues. The CDR3 DNA is TGCGCCAGCAGCGACGACAGCCTACGGAACTATGGCTACACCTTC. It translates to CASSDDSLRNYGYTF.

At least ten counts were recorded for this clonotype. The chain couples TRBV4-1 to TRBJ1-2; 7 bases match TRBD1. The trim removed 1 base at V and 4 bases at J, leaving 9 bases unmatched. The germline V gene has CDR1 MGHRA and CDR2 YSYEKL. CDR3 length equals 16 residues. CDR3 loop: CASSQVVVGGGYGYTF. DNA for the CDR3: TGCGCCAGCAGCCAAGTCGTAGTAGGGGGCGGCTATGGCTACACCTTC.

There are many counts of this clonotype. V usage is TRBV12-3 or TRBV12-4 and J usage is TRBJ2-7, with D maybe TRBD1 (7 bases). The CDR3 spans 15 residues. Deletions cut 5 bases from V and 4 bases from J, with 18 bases between. DNA of the CDR3: TGTGCCAGCAGTCGCGGAGGGGGCTTATCGTACGAGCAGTACTTC. The encoded protein is CASSRGGGLSYEQYF.

This clonotype was counted many times. CDR3: CASSLQGSSYEQYF. DNA for the CDR3: TGTGCCAGCAGTTTACAGGGGTCGTCCTACGAGCAGTACTTC. The chain is built from TRBV27 and TRBJ2-7, with D possibly matching TRBD1 (6 bases). V lost 2 bases and J lost 1, with 9 bases in between. This CDR3 spans 14 amino acids. CDR1 and CDR2 from the germline V gene are MNHEY and SMNVEV (reference sequence).

This clonotype has more than one count but fewer than ten. The chain combines TRBV7-8 with TRBJ2-2, with 8 bases matching TRBD1. Germline V lookup: CDR1 SGHVS, CDR2 FQNEAQ. The CDR3 loop spans 17 amino acids. V shed 2 bases and J 6 bases; nucleotides not matched to a gene: 11. CDR3 DNA sequence: TGTGCCAGCAGCTTAAGGGTAGGGACAGGTGTCTCCGGGGAGCTGTTTTTT. It translates to CASSLRVGTGVSGELFF. The whole variable domain, filled in from reference TRBV7-8 and TRBJ2-2, reads GAGVSQSPRYKVAKRGQDVALRCDPISGHVSLFWYQQALGQGPEFLTYFQNEAQLDKSGLPSDRFFAERPEGSVSTLKIQRTQQEDSAVYLCASSLRVGTGVSGELFFGEGSRLTVL.

Ten or more counts support this clonotype. In nucleotides, the CDR3 is TGTGCCATCTCTTCTGGAATCGGGTCGAACACCGGGGAGCTGTTTTTT. This gives the protein CAISSGIGSNTGELFF. V gene TRBV10-3 combines with J gene TRBJ2-2; D gene uncertain. The V gene's germline CDR1 is ENHRY and CDR2 SYGVKD. The length of the CDR3 is 16 residues. The germline V and J ends were trimmed by 8 bases and 0 bases, with 16 bases remaining between them.

A few counts support this clonotype. The chain recombines TRBV27 with TRBJ2-7; the match to TRBD2 covers 15 bases. Germline CDR1 MNHEY, CDR2 SMNVEV (reference sequence). There are 14 residues in the CDR3. Losses at the gene ends were 5 bases for V and 6 bases for J; bases not matched to a gene: 2. CDR3 amino acids: CASSQGLAGGEQYF. The CDR3 nucleotides are TGTGCCAGCAGTCAGGGACTAGCGGGGGGCGAGCAGTACTTC.

V is TRBV7-9 and J is TRBJ1-2, with D unresolved. With 5 bases removed from V and 2 bases from J, the gap between germline ends came to 15 bases. Germline V CDR1 and CDR2: SEHNR, FQNEAQ (reference sequence). The CDR3 covers 15 residues. This CDR3 reads CASSLDNQRNYGYTF. The CDR3 nucleotides are TGTGCCAGCAGCCTCGACAATCAGAGAAACTATGGCTACACCTTC.

In its sample, this clonotype was seen many times. The chain recombines TRBV29-1 with TRBJ1-1; 9 bases are shared with TRBD1. With V trimmed by 3 bases and J by 12 bases, 11 bases remained unmatched. The CDR3 has 13 amino acids. CDR1 is SQVTM and CDR2 is ANQGSEA in the germline V gene. The CDR3 bases are TGCAGCGTTGAGGGCGACAGACAGGGGGAAACTTTCTTT. Its protein is CSVEGDRQGETFF.

This sequence joins TRBV12-3 or TRBV12-4 and TRBJ2-5; 7 bases are shared with TRBD1. This CDR3 region has 14 residues. V trimming: 6 bases; J trimming: 2 bases; junction bases outside the gene matches: 6. This CDR3 is CASRSGTAQETQYF. Here the CDR3 DNA reads TGTGCCAGCAGATCGGGGACAGCACAAGAGACCCAGTACTTC.

This clonotype has just one count. The genes are TRBV20-1 and TRBJ1-6; tentative D call: TRBD1 (6 bases). Germline CDR1 is DFQATT and CDR2 is SNEGSKA (reference sequence). The V end was cut by 3 bases, the J end by 6 bases, with 9 bases between. This CDR3 region has 13 residues. This CDR3 is CSASNRVNSPLHF. The CDR3 nucleotides are TGCAGTGCTAGTAACAGGGTTAATTCACCCCTCCACTTT.

This clonotype has ten or more counts. The chain employs TRBV5-1 and TRBJ1-2, with 10 bases identical to TRBD1. This CDR3 is 16 amino acids long. V shed 0 bases, J shed 1 base, and the junction held 3 bases outside the gene matches. Germline V gene sequence: CDR1 SGHRS, CDR2 YFSETQ. The CDR3 DNA sequence: TGCGCCAGCAGCTTGGAAGGGACAGGGGATAACTATGGCTACACCTTC. Amino acids: CASSLEGTGDNYGYTF.

This clonotype was counted at least ten times. The chain combines TRBV28 with TRBJ1-3; D is ambiguous. The germline V and J ends were trimmed by 2 bases and 7 bases, with 6 bases remaining between them. Germline CDR1 and CDR2: MDHEN and SYDVKM. The length of the CDR3 is 12 residues. The CDR3 bases are TGTGCCAGCAGTTTAAGGGAGAACACCATATATTTT. Protein sequence: CASSLRENTIYF. Variable domain in full (rest from reference TRBV28 and TRBJ1-3): DVKVTQSSRYLVKRTGEKVFLECVQDMDHENMFWYRQDPGLGLRLIYFSYDVKMKEKGDIPEGYSVSREKKERFSLILESASTNQTSMYLCASSLRENTIYFGEGSWLTVV.

This clonotype was counted between two and nine times. This may stem from a read error, because a much larger clone lies one nucleotide away. V and J are TRBV7-8 and TRBJ2-2; 7 positions match TRBD1. Germline CDR1 is SGHVS and CDR2 is FQNEAQ. The CDR3 sequence is 16 residues long. CDR3 nucleotide sequence: TGTGCCAGCAGCCCAAGACAGGGATCGAACACCGGGGAGCTGTGTTTT. Its protein product is CASSPRQGSNTGELCF. The full variable domain, with the rest looked up from reference TRBV7-8 and TRBJ2-2, is GAGVSQSPRYKVAKRGQDVALRCDPISGHVSLFWYQQALGQGPEFLTYFQNEAQLDKSGLPSDRFFAERPEGSVSTLKIQRTQQEDSAVYLCASSPRQGSNTGELCFGEGSRLTVL.

This clonotype was picked up many times. The chain couples TRBV29-1 to TRBJ1-1; no clear D. V was shortened by 5 bases and J by 1 base, with 8 bases between the two germline ends. This CDR3 contains 12 residues. The germline V gene encodes CDR1 SQVTM and CDR2 ANQGSEA. The CDR3 is CSVPSPNTEAFF. DNA for the CDR3: TGCAGCGTTCCGAGCCCGAACACTGAAGCTTTCTTT.

V gene TRBV24-1 combines with J gene TRBJ2-5, with D unresolved. This CDR3 has 13 amino acids. V was pared by 3 bases and J by 5 bases, with 9 bases between. The germline gives CDR1 KGHDR, CDR2 SFDVKD. The CDR3 is CATSDGYSETQYF. In DNA form, the CDR3 reads TGTGCCACCAGTGATGGATATTCGGAGACCCAGTACTTC.

The chain is built from TRBV15 and TRBJ1-1; D might be TRBD1 (6 bases). The CDR3 is 12 residues long. Trimming removed 5 bases from V and 11 bases from J, with 15 bases in between. CDR1 and CDR2 (germline): LNHNV, YYDKDF (reference sequence). The CDR3, as DNA: TGTGCCACCAGCGAACAGGGTAGGATGGCTTTCTTT. Translating it yields CATSEQGRMAFF.

This clonotype was counted ten times or more. The chain employs TRBV12-3 or TRBV12-4 and TRBJ1-2; possible D gene TRBD1, 6 bases. The CDR3 sequence is 15 residues long. V was trimmed by 2 bases and J by 7 bases, leaving 17 bases between them. The DNA of the CDR3 is TGTGCCAGCAGTTTACGGGGGGCCGCCCATTTTGGCTACACCTTC. Its translation is CASSLRGAAHFGYTF.

This clonotype came up many times. The rearrangement joins TRBV3-1 to TRBJ1-5; TRBD1 is a possible D gene (5 bases). CDR3 length: 13 amino acids. The V end was cut by 2 bases, the J end by 6 bases, with 8 bases between. Germline assignment: CDR1 LGHDT and CDR2 YNNKEL (reference sequence). The CDR3 DNA is TGTGCCAGCAGCCAACAGGGTCCTCAGCCCCAGCATTTT. As protein: CASSQQGPQPQHF. Together with reference TRBV3-1 and TRBJ1-5, the CDR3 gives the full variable domain: DTAVSQTPKYLVTQMGNDKSIKCEQNLGHDTMYWYKQDSKKFLKIMFSYNNKELIINETVPNRFSPKSPDKAHLNLHINSLELGDSAVYFCASSQQGPQPQHFGDGTRLSIL.

The chain combines TRBV9 with TRBJ2-2; D remains ambiguous. V lost 4 bases, J lost 7 bases, and 11 bases lay in between. The CDR3 consists of 13 residues. CDR1 SGDLS and CDR2 YYNGEE come from the germline V gene. The CDR3 protein is CASSPRTFGELFF. The DNA for the CDR3 is TGTGCCAGCAGCCCCAGGACCTTCGGGGAGCTGTTTTTT.

This clonotype was counted at least ten times. The chain uses TRBV6-5 and TRBJ2-7; either TRBD1 or TRBD2 may fit D (5 bases each). The V gene's germline CDR1 is MNHEY and CDR2 SVGAGI. Trimming left V 3 bases short and J 6 bases short, with 12 bases between. The CDR3 sequence is 13 residues long. The CDR3 sequence: CASSYNLGTEQYF. The CDR3 DNA is TGTGCCAGCAGTTATAATCTTGGGACCGAGCAGTACTTC.

There are many counts of this clonotype. The chain links TRBV6-1 to TRBJ1-1; D gene unclear. V dropped 8 bases and J dropped 0 bases, with 13 bases sitting between them. CDR3 size: 14 residues. Germline CDR1 MNHNS, CDR2 SASEGT. The CDR3: CASWPGGMNTEAFF. CDR3 DNA sequence: TGTGCCAGCTGGCCGGGTGGAATGAACACTGAAGCTTTCTTT.

On this clonotype: One end of the junction varies from germline; a read error may be responsible. The chain recombines TRBV6-1 with TRBJ1-3; no firm D call. CDR1 MNHNS and CDR2 SASEGT come from the germline V gene. This CDR3 comprises 13 residues. The CDR3 sequence is CASGPSAGYTIYF. CDR3 bases: TGTGCCAGCGGACCCTCAGCTGGATACACCATATATTTT.

Remarks on this clonotype: This is likely a read error, given that the CDR3 carries no conserved phenylalanine or tryptophan at its end. It is unclear where the CDR3 begins or ends on the DNA, so no DNA is shown, and the CDR3 is as TCRdb lists it. This sequence joins TRBV12-3 or TRBV12-4 and TRBJ2-2; no DNA check was done on the table's D call, TRBD2. The CDR3 comprises 15 residues, both ends counted. CDR3 in amino acids: CASSPGTIMTGELCL.

The chain recombines TRBV7-2 with TRBJ1-1; no clear D gene. V lost 3 bases, J lost 3 bases, and 8 bases lay in between. This CDR3 contains 13 residues. Germline CDR1 reads SGHTA; CDR2 reads FQGNSA. The CDR3: CASSFGSHTEAFF. Written as DNA, the CDR3 is TGTGCCAGCAGCTTTGGCAGCCACACTGAAGCTTTCTTT.

This clonotype was recorded many times. The chain recombines TRBV12-3 or TRBV12-4 with TRBJ1-2; D is possibly TRBD1 (6 bases). Trimming took off 8 bases at V and 3 bases at J, with 16 bases between the two ends. CDR3 length: 14 amino acids. CDR3 sequence (DNA): TGTGCCAGCGTCAAGGAGGGGGTCGACTATGGCTACACCTTC. It specifies CASVKEGVDYGYTF.

This chain joins TRBV6-1 and TRBJ1-1; the match to TRBD1 covers 10 bases. The germline gives CDR1 MNHNS, CDR2 SASEGT. This CDR3 comprises 14 residues. Trimming cost V 6 bases and J 4 bases; bases outside gene matches: 5. CDR3 bases: TGTGCCAGCAGACGACAGGGGGCGGTCACTGAAGCTTTCTTT. This gives the protein CASRRQGAVTEAFF.

This clonotype was seen only a few times. The chain uses TRBV7-3 and TRBJ2-5; D possibly uses TRBD1 or TRBD2 (7 bases each). CDR1 and CDR2 from the germline V gene are SGHTA and FQGTGA. The CDR3 has 16 residues. Trimming pared 5 bases from V and 3 bases from J, leaving 19 bases between. CDR3 protein: CASSQRSRGGKETQYF. The CDR3 DNA reads as TGTGCCAGCAGCCAACGGAGCAGGGGGGGCAAAGAGACCCAGTACTTC.

This clonotype occurred many times. The chain employs TRBV12-3 or TRBV12-4 and TRBJ2-2, with D perhaps TRBD2 (7 bases). V lost 1 base, J lost 6 bases, and 15 bases lay in between. The CDR3 runs 16 residues. CDR3 sequence reads: CASSLVSGGGAGELFF. CDR3 in DNA: TGTGCCAGCAGTTTAGTTTCGGGGGGCGGCGCCGGGGAGCTGTTTTTT.

This clonotype was recorded at least ten times. This rearrangement joins TRBV5-1 to TRBJ2-2; TRBD2 aligns across 7 bases. V shed 0 bases and J 6 bases; nucleotides not matched to a gene: 8. Germline CDR1 SGHRS, CDR2 YFSETQ. This CDR3 spans 16 amino acids. CDR3 protein: CASSLAGEGSAGELFF. The CDR3 DNA reads as TGCGCCAGCAGCTTGGCCGGGGAGGGGTCCGCCGGGGAGCTGTTTTTT.